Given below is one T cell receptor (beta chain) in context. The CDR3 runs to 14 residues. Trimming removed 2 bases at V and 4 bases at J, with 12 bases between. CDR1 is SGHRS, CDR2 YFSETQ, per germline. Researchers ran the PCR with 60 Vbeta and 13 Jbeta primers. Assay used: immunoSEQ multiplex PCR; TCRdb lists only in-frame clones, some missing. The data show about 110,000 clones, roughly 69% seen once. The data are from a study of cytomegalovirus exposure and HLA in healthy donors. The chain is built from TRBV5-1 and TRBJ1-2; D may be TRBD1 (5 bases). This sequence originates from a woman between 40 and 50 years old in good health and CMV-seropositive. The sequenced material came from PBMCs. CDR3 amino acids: CASSFQGGTYGYTF. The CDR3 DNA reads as TGCGCCAGCAGCTTTCAGGGTGGAACCTATGGCTACACCTTC.